Below, one T cell receptor beta chain is given with its context. Its antigen is still unknown. The data derive from a study of cytomegalovirus exposure and HLA in healthy donors. Regarding the study as a whole: The study designated about 180 TCR beta chains cytomegalovirus-associated.

CDR3 length: 14 residues. V lost 2 bases, J lost 2 bases, and 13 bases lay in between. The V gene's germline CDR1 is GTSNPN and CDR2 SVGIG (reference sequence). Primers: 60 Vbeta forward and 13 Jbeta reverse. Assay used: immunoSEQ multiplex PCR; TCRdb lists only in-frame clones, some missing. Seen here are tens of thousands of clones, around three quarters observed once, and the top ten hold 1.4%. V is TRBV30 and J is TRBJ2-7; a weak D match, TRBD1 (6 bases). Sequenced material: PBMCs. This receptor was taken from a female donor in good health and CMV-seronegative. The CDR3 DNA reads as TGTGCCTGGAGTACAGGGTGGGACACCTACGAGCAGTACTTC. Encoded protein: CAWSTGWDTYEQYF.